The next 15 T cell receptor beta chains were all read from a single sample in a study of T cells in Graves' hyperthyroidism and ophthalmopathy (dated by TCRdb to between 2018 and 2021). Library creation used multiplex PCR. Instrument used: Illumina HiSeq 2000. Amplification of TCR beta CDR3 regions was carried out from RNA transcripts. The TCR CDR3 was subjected to a first round of RT-PCR using the HTBI primer set and the Qiagen OneStep RT-PCR kit. TCRdb cleaned the public reads at Q25 with fastp, built clones with MiXCR and kept in-frame beta chains. Entries that share a CDR3 protein sequence are merged under the most common genes and DNA. Here the sample has 530,000 or so distinct CDR3 sequences; about 24% occur a single time. The ten biggest clones cover over 9% of the sample. The material sequenced was blood. The origin of the receptors is a woman aged 30 to 39 with Graves' ophthalmopathy.

This clonotype occurred a few times. This chain joins TRBV5-1 and TRBJ1-3, with a weak D call TRBD1 (5 bases). V lost 8 bases to trimming and J lost 3 bases, with 9 bases between them. There are 12 residues in the CDR3. The germline V gene has CDR1 SGHRS and CDR2 YFSETQ. This chain's CDR3 is CARTDSGNTIYF. Here the CDR3 DNA reads TGCGCCAGGACCGACAGTGGAAACACCATATATTTT.

The genes are TRBV5-1 and TRBJ1-6; TRBD1 agrees at 10 bases. Germline CDR1 is SGHRS and CDR2 is YFSETQ. The V gene end was trimmed by 3 bases and the J gene end by 12 bases; junction bases not matched to a gene: 3. This CDR3 spans 13 amino acids. This CDR3 reads CASSWDRGGPLHF. The DNA for the CDR3 is TGCGCCAGCAGCTGGGACAGGGGAGGACCCCTCCACTTT.

V and J are TRBV6-1 and TRBJ1-5, with no clear D. V was shortened by 1 base and J by 1 base, with 11 bases between the two germline ends. CDR1 and CDR2 from the germline V gene are MNHNS and SASEGT. The CDR3 is 16 residues long. DNA of the CDR3: TGTGCCAGCAGTGAAGTGGGTGGGCTCAGCAATCAGCCCCAGCATTTT. Its protein product is CASSEVGGLSNQPQHF.

The chain uses TRBV29-1 and TRBJ1-2, with 7 bases lining up with TRBD1. The CDR3 consists of 18 residues. The germline V gene encodes CDR1 SQVTM and CDR2 ANQGSEA. V was clipped by 3 bases and J by 5 bases; unmatched bases: 21. The CDR3 loop is CSVDSLSSGTEFGYGYTF. DNA of the CDR3: TGCAGCGTTGATAGCCTATCATCCGGGACAGAGTTTGGGTATGGCTACACCTTC.

This clonotype showed up just a few times. The chain has TRBV28 and TRBJ2-5; D gene ambiguous. CDR3 size: 17 residues. In germline, CDR1 is MDHEN, CDR2 SYDVKM. Trimming shortened V by 3 bases and J by 2 bases, and 19 bases separated the two germline ends. The CDR3 here is CASSFSPRQTSQETQYF. DNA for the CDR3: TGTGCCAGCAGTTTTAGCCCCAGGCAAACCTCACAAGAGACCCAGTACTTC. The whole variable domain, remainder taken from reference TRBV28 and TRBJ2-5, is DVKVTQSSRYLVKRTGEKVFLECVQDMDHENMFWYRQDPGLGLRLIYFSYDVKMKEKGDIPEGYSVSREKKERFSLILESASTNQTSMYLCASSFSPRQTSQETQYFGPGTRLLVL.

This clonotype has just a few counts. This rearrangement joins TRBV5-1 to TRBJ2-7; 7 nucleotides align to TRBD1. V was pared by 1 base and J by 5 bases, with 9 bases of the junction left unmatched. The CDR3 length is 15 residues. Germline V CDR1 and CDR2: SGHRS, YFSETQ. The CDR3 protein is CASSLNTGDSDEQYF. CDR3 nucleotide sequence: TGCGCCAGCAGCTTGAATACAGGGGATAGCGACGAGCAGTACTTC.

The chain links TRBV12-3 or TRBV12-4 to TRBJ2-7; 13 positions match TRBD2. The CDR3 extends over 15 amino acids. J was trimmed by 2 bases and V by 6 bases; bases with no gene match: 4. The CDR3 loop is CASRAGLAGAYEQYF. In DNA, the CDR3 is TGTGCCAGCAGGGCCGGACTAGCGGGGGCCTACGAGCAGTACTTC.

This clonotype was detected ten times or more. V and J are TRBV28 and TRBJ1-2; D possibly corresponds to TRBD1 (5 bases). The CDR3 runs to 15 residues. V was shortened by 1 base and J by 8 bases, with 17 bases between the two germline ends. From germline, CDR1 is MDHEN and CDR2 SYDVKM. In nucleotides, the CDR3 is TGTGCCAGCAGTTTATACGGCGACAGAGCTCAAGGCTACACCTTC. Residues: CASSLYGDRAQGYTF.

This clonotype occurred many times. The CDR3 protein is CASGAPGQGAAEAFF. The DNA of the CDR3 is TGTGCCAGCGGTGCCCCGGGACAGGGGGCTGCTGAAGCTTTCTTT. The chain combines TRBV12-3 or TRBV12-4 with TRBJ1-1; TRBD1 aligns across 12 bases. The CDR3 spans 15 residues. The junction had 10 bases not matched to a gene; V was cut back by 8 bases and J by 6 bases.

This clonotype was seen repeatedly, ten times or more. The V call is TRBV6-2 or TRBV6-3, the J call TRBJ2-7; no clear D gene. The CDR3 is 12 residues long. V lost 8 bases to trimming and J lost 6 bases, with 14 bases between them. Germline V gene lookup returns CDR1 MNHEY and CDR2 SVGEGT. CDR3 sequence (DNA): TGTGCCAGCTGCCAATCTCCTTCCGAGCAGTACTTC. As protein: CASCQSPSEQYF.

This clonotype was counted at least ten times. This sequence joins TRBV19 and TRBJ2-7; TRBD1 might be the D (6 bases). Germline V lookup: CDR1 LNHDA, CDR2 SQIVND (reference sequence). The V end was cut by 5 bases, the J end by 4 bases, with 15 bases between. The CDR3 runs 14 residues. CDR3 sequence (DNA): TGTGCCAGTAGTCCCAGGGACACCTTGTACGAGCAGTACTTC. It specifies CASSPRDTLYEQYF.

The chain links TRBV6-1 to TRBJ1-5; tentatively, D is TRBD1 (6 bases). The CDR3 contains 15 residues. Trimming shortened V by 2 bases and J by 4 bases, and 12 bases separated the two germline ends. Germline V gene sequence: CDR1 MNHNS, CDR2 SASEGT. The CDR3 bases are TGTGCCAGCAGTGAACGAGGGGGAGGGAATCAGCCCCAGCATTTT. Translating it yields CASSERGGGNQPQHF.

The genes are TRBV11-2 and TRBJ1-1, with D perhaps matching TRBD1 (5 bases). Germline lookup yields CDR1 SGHAT and CDR2 FQNNGV. The CDR3 consists of 13 residues. V was trimmed by 4 bases and J by 8 bases, leaving 14 bases between them. In DNA, the CDR3 is TGTGCCAGCAGCTCCCGGGACTGGGAGGAAGCTTTCTTT. As protein: CASSSRDWEEAFF.

This clonotype was observed a few times. This CDR3 is missing its conserved last phenylalanine or tryptophan, likely due to a read error. Because the CDR3's place on the DNA is in doubt, the DNA is left out and the CDR3 is given as listed by TCRdb. V usage is TRBV6-1 and J usage is TRBJ1-1. Germline V gene data show CDR1 as MNHNS and CDR2 as SASEGT. The CDR3 has 11 residues if both end residues are counted. CDR3 in amino acids: CATAGITEACL.

Note on this clonotype: A much larger clone differs from this one at a single base, so this may be a read error. The chain couples TRBV20-1 to TRBJ1-2; D gene ambiguous. V lost 0 bases, J lost 4 bases, and 12 bases lay in between. The CDR3 contains 14 residues. Germline loops: CDR1 DFQATT, CDR2 SNEGSKA (reference sequence). The chain's CDR3 is CSARDRPESYGYTF. CDR3 sequence (DNA): TGCAGTGCTAGAGATCGACCGGAAAGCTATGGCTACACCTTC.